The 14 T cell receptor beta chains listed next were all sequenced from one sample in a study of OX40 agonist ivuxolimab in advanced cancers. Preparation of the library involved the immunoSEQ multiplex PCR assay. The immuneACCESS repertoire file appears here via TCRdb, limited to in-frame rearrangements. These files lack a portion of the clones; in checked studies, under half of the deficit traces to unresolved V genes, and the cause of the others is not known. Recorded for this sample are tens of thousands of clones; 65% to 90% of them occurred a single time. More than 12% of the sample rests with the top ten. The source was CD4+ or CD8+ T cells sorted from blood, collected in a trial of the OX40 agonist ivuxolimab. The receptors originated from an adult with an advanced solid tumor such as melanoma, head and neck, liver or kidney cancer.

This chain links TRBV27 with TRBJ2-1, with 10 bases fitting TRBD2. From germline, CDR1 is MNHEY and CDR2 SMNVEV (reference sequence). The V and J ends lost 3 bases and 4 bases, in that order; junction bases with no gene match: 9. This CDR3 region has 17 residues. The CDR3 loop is CASSFGLAGVSYNEQFF. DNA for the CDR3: TGTGCCAGCAGTTTTGGTCTAGCGGGAGTGTCTTACAATGAGCAGTTCTTC.

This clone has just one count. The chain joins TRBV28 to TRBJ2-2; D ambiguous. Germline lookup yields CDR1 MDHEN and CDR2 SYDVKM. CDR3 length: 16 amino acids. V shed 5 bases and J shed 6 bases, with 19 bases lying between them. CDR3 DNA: TGTGCCAGCAGTATTACTTCCGGGTCCCAGTCCGGGGAGCTGTTTTTT. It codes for CASSITSGSQSGELFF. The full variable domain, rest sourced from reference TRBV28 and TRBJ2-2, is DVKVTQSSRYLVKRTGEKVFLECVQDMDHENMFWYRQDPGLGLRLIYFSYDVKMKEKGDIPEGYSVSREKKERFSLILESASTNQTSMYLCASSITSGSQSGELFFGEGSRLTVL.

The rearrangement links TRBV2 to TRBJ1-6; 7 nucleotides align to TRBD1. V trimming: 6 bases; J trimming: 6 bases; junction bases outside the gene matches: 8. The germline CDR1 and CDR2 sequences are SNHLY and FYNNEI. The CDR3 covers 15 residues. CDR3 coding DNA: TGTGCCAGCAGGGGGGATGGGACAGCTAATTCACCCCTCCACTTT. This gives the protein CASRGDGTANSPLHF.

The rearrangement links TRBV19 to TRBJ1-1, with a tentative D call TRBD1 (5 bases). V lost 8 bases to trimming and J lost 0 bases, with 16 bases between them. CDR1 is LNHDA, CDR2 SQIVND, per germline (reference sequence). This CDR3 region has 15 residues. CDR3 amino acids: CASRWGGELNTEAFF. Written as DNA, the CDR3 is TGTGCCAGTCGCTGGGGGGGGGAATTGAACACTGAAGCTTTCTTT.

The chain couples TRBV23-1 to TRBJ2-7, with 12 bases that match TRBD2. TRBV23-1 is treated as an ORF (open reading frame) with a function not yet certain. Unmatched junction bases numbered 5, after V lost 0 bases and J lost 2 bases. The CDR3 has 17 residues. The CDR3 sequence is CASSQSLAGGRAYEQYF. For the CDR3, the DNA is TGCGCCAGCAGTCAATCACTAGCGGGGGGAAGAGCCTACGAGCAGTACTTC.

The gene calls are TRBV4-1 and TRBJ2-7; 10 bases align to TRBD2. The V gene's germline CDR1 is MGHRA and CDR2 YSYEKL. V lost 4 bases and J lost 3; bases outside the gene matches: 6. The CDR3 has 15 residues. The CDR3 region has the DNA TGCGCCAGCAGCCTAACTAGCGGGACGCTCTACGAGCAGTACTTC. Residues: CASSLTSGTLYEQYF.

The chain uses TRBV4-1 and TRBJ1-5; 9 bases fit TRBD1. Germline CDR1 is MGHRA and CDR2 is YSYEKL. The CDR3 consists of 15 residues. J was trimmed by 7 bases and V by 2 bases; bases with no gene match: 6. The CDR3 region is CASSQLDRGIQPQHF. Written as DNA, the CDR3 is TGCGCCAGCAGCCAATTGGACAGGGGTATCCAGCCCCAGCATTTT.

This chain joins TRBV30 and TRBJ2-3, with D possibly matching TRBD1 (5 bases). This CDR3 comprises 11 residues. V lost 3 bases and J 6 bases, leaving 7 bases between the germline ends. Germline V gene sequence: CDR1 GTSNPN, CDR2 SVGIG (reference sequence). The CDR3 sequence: CAWSAGDTQYF. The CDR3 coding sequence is TGTGCCTGGAGCGCAGGGGATACGCAGTATTTT.

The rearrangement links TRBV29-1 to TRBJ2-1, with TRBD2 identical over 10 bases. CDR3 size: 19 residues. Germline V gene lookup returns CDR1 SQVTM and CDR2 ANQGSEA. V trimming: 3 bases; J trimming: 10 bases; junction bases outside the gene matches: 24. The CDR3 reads CSVEVNGQDGTSEAYEQFF. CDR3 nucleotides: TGCAGCGTTGAGGTCAATGGTCAAGATGGGACTAGCGAGGCCTACGAGCAGTTCTTC.

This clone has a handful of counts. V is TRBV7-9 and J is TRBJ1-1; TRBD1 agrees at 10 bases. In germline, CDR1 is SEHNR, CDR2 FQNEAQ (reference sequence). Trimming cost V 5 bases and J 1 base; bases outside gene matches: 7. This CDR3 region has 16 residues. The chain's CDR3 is CASSPPGTGANTEAFF. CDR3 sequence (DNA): TGTGCCAGCAGCCCTCCCGGGACAGGGGCGAACACTGAAGCTTTCTTT.

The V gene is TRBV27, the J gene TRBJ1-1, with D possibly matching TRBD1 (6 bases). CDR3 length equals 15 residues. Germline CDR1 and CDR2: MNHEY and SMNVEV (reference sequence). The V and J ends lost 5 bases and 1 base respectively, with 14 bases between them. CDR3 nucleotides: TGTGCCAGCAGTCCAGGGGTCGAGTGGAACACTGAAGCTTTCTTT. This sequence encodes CASSPGVEWNTEAFF.

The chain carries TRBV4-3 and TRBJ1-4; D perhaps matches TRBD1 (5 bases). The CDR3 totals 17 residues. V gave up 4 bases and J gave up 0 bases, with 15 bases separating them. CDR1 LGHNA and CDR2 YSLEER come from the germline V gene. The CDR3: CASSPSTEPTTNEKLFF. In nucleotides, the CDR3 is TGCGCCAGCAGCCCTTCGACAGAACCCACAACTAATGAAAAACTGTTTTTT.

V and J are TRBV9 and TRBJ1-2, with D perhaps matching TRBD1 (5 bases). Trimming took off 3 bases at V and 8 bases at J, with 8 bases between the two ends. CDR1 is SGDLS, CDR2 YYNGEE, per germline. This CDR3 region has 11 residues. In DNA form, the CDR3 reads TGTGCCAGCAGCGGGCGACAGGGCTACACCTTC. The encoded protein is CASSGRQGYTF.

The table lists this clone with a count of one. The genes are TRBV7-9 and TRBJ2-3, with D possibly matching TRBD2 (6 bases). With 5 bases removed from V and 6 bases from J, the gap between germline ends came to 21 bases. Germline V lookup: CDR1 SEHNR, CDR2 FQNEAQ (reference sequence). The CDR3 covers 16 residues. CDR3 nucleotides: TGTGCCAGCAGCCCCCTCTGGGGGAGGAACCCGGATACGCAGTATTTT. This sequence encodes CASSPLWGRNPDTQYF.